A single sample gave rise to the 17 T cell receptor beta chains below, sequenced in a study of T cell repertoires in cytomegalovirus infection. Their target antigens are unknown. TCRdb re-derived calls from the reads in MiXCR, one entry per CDR3 protein. The sample consists of some 920,000 distinct CDR3 sequences, 30% to 40% of them appearing once. Sequences were derived from cultured CD8+ T cells from PBMCs, sampled from culture after CMV antigen stimulation. The receptors come from a human donor in good health (CMV status not recorded). Some clones in this sample may be carry-over from other donors' samples.

This chain uses TRBV7-9 with TRBJ2-1; D may be TRBD2 (5 bases). CDR1 SEHNR and CDR2 FQNEAQ come from the germline V gene (reference sequence). The CDR3 runs to 14 residues. The V and J ends lost 1 base and 10 bases respectively, with 14 bases between them. CDR3: CASSLVGVAAEQFF. CDR3 bases: TGTGCCAGCAGCTTAGTGGGAGTGGCAGCCGAGCAGTTCTTC.

This clonotype showed up just a few times. CDR3 bases: TGTGCCAGCAGTGGGGACAGGGGGCGAAATGAGCAGTTCTTC. Translated, it gives CASSGDRGRNEQFF. This chain uses TRBV6-1 with TRBJ2-1, with 12 positions matching TRBD1. The CDR3 has 14 residues. Germline CDR1 and CDR2: MNHNS and SASEGT. The V gene end was trimmed by 4 bases and the J gene end by 7 bases; junction bases not matched to a gene: 2.

This clonotype showed up just a few times. The chain uses TRBV19 and TRBJ2-3; the D is unclear. CDR1 is LNHDA and CDR2 is SQIVND in the germline V gene (reference sequence). CDR3 length equals 15 residues. V lost 1 base to trimming and J lost 0 bases, with 8 bases between them. CDR3 region: CASSIGVSSTDTQYF. Here the CDR3 DNA reads TGTGCCAGTAGTATAGGCGTGTCGAGCACAGATACGCAGTATTTT.

The V and J genes are TRBV6-4 and TRBJ2-7; D is perhaps TRBD2 (6 bases). The germline gives CDR1 MRHNA, CDR2 SNTAGT. With 11 bases removed from V and 4 bases from J, the gap between germline ends came to 30 bases. The CDR3 has 17 amino acids. The CDR3 coding sequence is TGTGCCCCTCCCAACGGCACAGATGGAGGGTCCCTATACGAGCAGTACGTC. It specifies CAPPNGTDGGSLYEQYV.

This clonotype was detected a few times. This chain joins TRBV6-1 and TRBJ2-2; tentative D call: TRBD2 (5 bases). The germline V gene has CDR1 MNHNS and CDR2 SASEGT. The V end lost 7 bases, the J end lost 5 bases, and 14 bases lay between the germline ends. The CDR3 has 14 amino acids. CDR3 sequence reads: CASTTRGLTGELFF. As DNA, the CDR3 is TGTGCCAGCACGACTCGCGGGCTGACCGGGGAGCTGTTTTTT.

Here the CDR3 DNA reads TGTGCCAGCAGTTTATCGACCGGAGGGAGGTCGAACACTGAAGCTTTCTTT. This gives the protein CASSLSTGGRSNTEAFF. This sequence joins TRBV27 and TRBJ1-1, with no clear D. The germline CDR1 and CDR2 sequences are MNHEY and SMNVEV (reference sequence). The CDR3 runs 17 residues. The V end was cut by 0 bases, the J end by 1 base, with 15 bases between.

The count of this clonotype is one. The V gene is TRBV11-2, the J gene TRBJ2-1, with TRBD2 identical over 16 bases. Trimming cost V 5 bases and J 9 bases; bases outside gene matches: 7. The length of the CDR3 is 16 residues. Germline-derived CDR1 and CDR2 are SGHAT and FQNNGV. DNA of the CDR3: TGTGCCAGCAGCGCGGGACTAGCGGGGGGGCAAACTGAGCAGTTCTTC. Amino acids: CASSAGLAGGQTEQFF.

This clonotype has at least ten counts. The chain links TRBV27 to TRBJ2-3; 7 nucleotides align to TRBD1. Unmatched junction bases numbered 4, after V lost 8 bases and J lost 2 bases. The CDR3 contains 13 residues. CDR1 and CDR2 from the germline V gene are MNHEY and SMNVEV (reference sequence). CDR3 in DNA: TGTGCCAGCGGGACAGCTGTCACAGATACGCAGTATTTT. Its translation is CASGTAVTDTQYF.

The chain uses TRBV29-1 and TRBJ2-2; 8 bases agree with TRBD1. The CDR3 covers 15 residues. V lost 2 bases, J lost 6 bases, and 8 bases stayed unmatched. CDR1 and CDR2 (germline): SQVTM, ANQGSEA. Here the CDR3 DNA reads TGCAGCGTTGAAAGGGGGCAGGGGGCGGCCGGGGAGCTGTTTTTT. It codes for CSVERGQGAAGELFF.

The chain links TRBV11-2 to TRBJ2-2; D remains unclear. CDR3 length equals 14 residues. CDR1 is SGHAT, CDR2 FQNNGV, per germline. V was trimmed by 1 base and J by 3 bases, leaving 6 bases between them. Here the CDR3 DNA reads TGTGCCAGCAGCTTAGTTTCGTACACCGGGGAGCTGTTTTTT. This gives the protein CASSLVSYTGELFF.

This clonotype was observed at least ten times. The V call is TRBV7-9, the J call TRBJ2-7; the D gene could be TRBD1 or TRBD2 (6 bases each). There are 15 residues in the CDR3. Deletions cut 2 bases from V and 2 bases from J, with 13 bases between. The V gene's germline CDR1 is SEHNR and CDR2 FQNEAQ (reference sequence). The chain's CDR3 is CASSLPEEGAYEQYV. The CDR3 bases are TGTGCCAGCAGCTTACCCGAGGAGGGGGCCTACGAGCAGTACGTC.

This clonotype appeared a single time. Being one base from a much bigger clone, this may be a read error. The chain combines TRBV7-9 with TRBJ2-1; D perhaps matches TRBD1 (6 bases). The germline gives CDR1 SEHNR, CDR2 FQNEAQ (reference sequence). CDR3 length: 14 residues. V lost 2 bases to trimming and J lost 6 bases, with 11 bases between them. The CDR3 nucleotides read TGTGCCAGCAGCTTAAGGACAGAGGGCAATGAGCAGTTCTTC. It codes for CASSLRTEGNEQFF.

V usage is TRBV6-6 and J usage is TRBJ1-1; no definite D call. The CDR3 totals 13 residues. In germline, CDR1 is MNHNY, CDR2 SVGAGI (reference sequence). The V gene lost 6 bases and the J gene lost 1 base, with 9 bases spanning the gap. Here the CDR3 DNA reads TGTGCCAGCAGATTGGGGAAGAACACTGAAGCTTTCTTT. The encoded protein is CASRLGKNTEAFF.

This clonotype came up a few times. The gene calls are TRBV2 and TRBJ1-4, with TRBD1 matching over 8 bases. The CDR3 has 14 residues. The germline CDR1 and CDR2 sequences are SNHLY and FYNNEI. J gave up 4 bases and V 4 bases, and 2 bases lay outside the gene matches. The CDR3 coding sequence is TGTGCCAGCAGTGGGGACAGGTATAATGAAAAACTGTTTTTT. Residues: CASSGDRYNEKLFF.

This clonotype was seen repeatedly, ten times or more. V and J are TRBV12-3 or TRBV12-4 and TRBJ2-1; 8 positions agree with TRBD1. This CDR3 region has 15 residues. J was trimmed by 2 bases and V by 5 bases; bases with no gene match: 5. The CDR3 is CASSPQGAAYNEQFF. CDR3 sequence (DNA): TGTGCCAGCAGTCCCCAGGGGGCAGCCTACAATGAGCAGTTCTTC.

This chain links TRBV4-3 with TRBJ2-1; 9 bases are a match to TRBD2. Germline loops: CDR1 LGHNA, CDR2 YSLEER. J gave up 7 bases and V 0 bases, and 4 bases lay outside the gene matches. There are 15 residues in the CDR3. The CDR3 DNA sequence: TGCGCCAGCAGCCAAGATGATCTAGCGGGGAATGAGCAGTTCTTC. This gives the protein CASSQDDLAGNEQFF.

The sample holds a few counts of this clonotype. The chain recombines TRBV27 with TRBJ2-7; D gene uncertain. This CDR3 is built from 13 residues. Germline V gene lookup returns CDR1 MNHEY and CDR2 SMNVEV (reference sequence). Trimming stripped 3 bases from V and 0 bases from J, with 6 bases between. CDR3 amino acids: CASSFTNSYEQYF. The CDR3 DNA sequence: TGTGCCAGCAGTTTTACCAACTCCTACGAGCAGTACTTC.